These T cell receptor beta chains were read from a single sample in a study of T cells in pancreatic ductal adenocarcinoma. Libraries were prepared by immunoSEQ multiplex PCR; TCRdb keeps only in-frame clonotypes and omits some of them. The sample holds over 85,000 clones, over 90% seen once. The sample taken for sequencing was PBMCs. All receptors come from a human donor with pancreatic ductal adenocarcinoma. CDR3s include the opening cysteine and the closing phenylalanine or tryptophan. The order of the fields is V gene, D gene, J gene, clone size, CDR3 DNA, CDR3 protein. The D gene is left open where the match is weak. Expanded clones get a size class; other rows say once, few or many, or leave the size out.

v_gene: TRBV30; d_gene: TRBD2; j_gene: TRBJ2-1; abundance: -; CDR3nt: TGTGCCTGCGGGACTAGCGGGAGACGCAATGAGCAGTTCTTC; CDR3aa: CACGTSGRRNEQFF
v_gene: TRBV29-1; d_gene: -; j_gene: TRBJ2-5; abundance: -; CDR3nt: TGCAGCGTTGTTGGGCCCCGGGACTCTCCCCAAGGGACCCAGTACTTC; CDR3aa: CSVVGPRDSPQGTQYF
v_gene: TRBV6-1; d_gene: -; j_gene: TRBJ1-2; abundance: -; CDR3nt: TGTGCCAGCAGTGGAGGAGAGGGCTATGGCTACACCTTC; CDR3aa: CASSGGEGYGYTF
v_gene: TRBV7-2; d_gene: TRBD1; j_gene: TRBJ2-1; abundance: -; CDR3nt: TGTGCCAGCAGCCCCCGGACAGGCGGGGAGCAGTTCTTC; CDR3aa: CASSPRTGGEQFF
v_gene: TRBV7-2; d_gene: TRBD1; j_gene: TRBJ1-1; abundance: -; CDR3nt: TGTGCCAGCAGCTTAGGGACAGGGGACGCTTTCTTT; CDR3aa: CASSLGTGDAFF
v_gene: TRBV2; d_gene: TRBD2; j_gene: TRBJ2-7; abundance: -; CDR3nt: TGTGCCAGCAAGAACGCGGGGGTGAAGGCCTACGAGCAGTACTTC; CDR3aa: CASKNAGVKAYEQYF
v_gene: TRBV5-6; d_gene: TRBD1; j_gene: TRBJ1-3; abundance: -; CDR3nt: TGTGCCAGCAGCTTGTTGATAACAGGGGGCTTCTCTGGAAACACCATATATTTT; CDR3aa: CASSLLITGGFSGNTIYF
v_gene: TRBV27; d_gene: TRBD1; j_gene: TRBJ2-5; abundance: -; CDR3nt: TGTGCCAGCAGTAGGACAGGGTGGGAGACCCAGTACTTC; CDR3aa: CASSRTGWETQYF
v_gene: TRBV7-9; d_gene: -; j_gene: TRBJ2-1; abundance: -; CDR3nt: TGTGCCAGCAGCGCTCAGGGGAATGAGCAGTTCTTC; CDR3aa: CASSAQGNEQFF
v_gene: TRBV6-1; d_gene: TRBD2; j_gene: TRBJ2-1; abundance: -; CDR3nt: TGTGCCAGCAGTATCTCTAGCGGTGAATACAATGAGCAGTTCTTC; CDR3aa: CASSISSGEYNEQFF
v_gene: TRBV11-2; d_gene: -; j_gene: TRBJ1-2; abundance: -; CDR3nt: TGTGCCAGCAGCCTTGGCAGCGGTAACTATGGCTACACCTTC; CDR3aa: CASSLGSGNYGYTF
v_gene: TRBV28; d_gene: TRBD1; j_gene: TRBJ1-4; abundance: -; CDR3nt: TGTGCCAGCAGTCACCTCGGACAGGGAGGAGAAAAACTGTTTTTT; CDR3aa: CASSHLGQGGEKLFF
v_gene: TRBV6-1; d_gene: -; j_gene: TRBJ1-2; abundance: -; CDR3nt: TGTGCCAGCAGTGAGACAGACTATGGCTACACCTTC; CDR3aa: CASSETDYGYTF
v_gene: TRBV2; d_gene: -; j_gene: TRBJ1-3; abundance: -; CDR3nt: TGTGCCAGCAGTGAACAATCTGGAAACACCATATATTTT; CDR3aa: CASSEQSGNTIYF
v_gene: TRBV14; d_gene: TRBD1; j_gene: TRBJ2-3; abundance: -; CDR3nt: TGTGCCAGCAGCCGGGGACAGCGACACACAGATACGCAGTATTTT; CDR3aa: CASSRGQRHTDTQYF
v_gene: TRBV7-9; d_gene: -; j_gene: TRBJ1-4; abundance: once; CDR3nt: TGTGCCAGCAGCCCTCAGGGGACTAATGAAAAACTGTTTTTT; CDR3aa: CASSPQGTNEKLFF
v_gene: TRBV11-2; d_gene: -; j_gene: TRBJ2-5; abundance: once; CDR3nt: TGTGCCAGCAGCTTAATCGAGGGAGAGACCCAGTACTTC; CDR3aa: CASSLIEGETQYF
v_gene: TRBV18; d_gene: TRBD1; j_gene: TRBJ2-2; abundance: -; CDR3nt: TGTGCCAGCTCACCCCTCGAGGGGGCCGCGAACACCGGGGAGCTGTTTTTT; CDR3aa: CASSPLEGAANTGELFF
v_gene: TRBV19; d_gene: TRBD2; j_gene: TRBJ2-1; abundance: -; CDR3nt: TGTGCCAGTAGTATGGGTAGCGGGAGGGCCGGGGAGCAGTTCTTC; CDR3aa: CASSMGSGRAGEQFF
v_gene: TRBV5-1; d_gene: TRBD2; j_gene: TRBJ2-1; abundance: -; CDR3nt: TGCGCCAGCAGCCTGACTAGCGGGAGGTATGAGCAGTTCTTC; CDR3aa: CASSLTSGRYEQFF
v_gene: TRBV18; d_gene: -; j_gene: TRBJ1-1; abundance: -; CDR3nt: TGTGCCAGCTCACAACCGACAGGCAGTGACACTGAAGCTTTCTTT; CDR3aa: CASSQPTGSDTEAFF
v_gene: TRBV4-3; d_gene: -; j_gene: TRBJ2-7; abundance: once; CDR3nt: TGCGCCAGCAGCCAAAACTTGGGGCGGGAGCAGTACTTC; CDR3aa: CASSQNLGREQYF
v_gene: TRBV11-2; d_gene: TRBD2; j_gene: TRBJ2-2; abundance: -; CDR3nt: TGTGCCAGCAGCTTACTGACGGGAGGAGGGCCCGGGGAGCTGTTTTTT; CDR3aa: CASSLLTGGGPGELFF
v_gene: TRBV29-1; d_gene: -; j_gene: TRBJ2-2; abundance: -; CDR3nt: TGCAGCGTTCTAGAGGGGGCCGGGGAGCTGTTTTTT; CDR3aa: CSVLEGAGELFF
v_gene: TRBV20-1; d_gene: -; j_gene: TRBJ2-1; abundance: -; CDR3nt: TGCAGTGCACCGCGAGGGAATGAGCAGTTCTTC; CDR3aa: CSAPRGNEQFF
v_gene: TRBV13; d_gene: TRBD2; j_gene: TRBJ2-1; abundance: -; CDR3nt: TGTGCCAGCAGCCCAGGGACTAGCGCAAATGAGCAGTTCTTC; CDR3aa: CASSPGTSANEQFF
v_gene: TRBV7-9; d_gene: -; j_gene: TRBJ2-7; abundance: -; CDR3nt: TGTGCCAGCAGCTTAGCTGGGGCGCGGGAGCAGTACTTC; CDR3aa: CASSLAGAREQYF
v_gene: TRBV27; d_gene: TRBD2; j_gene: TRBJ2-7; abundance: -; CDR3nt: TGTGCCAGCAGTCGTACTAGCGGGAACCGCAGGGAGCAGTACTTC; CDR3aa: CASSRTSGNRREQYF
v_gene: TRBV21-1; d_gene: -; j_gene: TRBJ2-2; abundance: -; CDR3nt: TGTGCCAGCAGCAAAGGGAGGGACCTAAACACCGGGGAGCTGTTTTTT; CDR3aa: CASSKGRDLNTGELFF
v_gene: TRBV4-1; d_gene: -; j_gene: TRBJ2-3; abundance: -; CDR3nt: TGCGCCAGCAGCCAACTAGGCGGCCACACAGATACGCAGTATTTT; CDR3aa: CASSQLGGHTDTQYF
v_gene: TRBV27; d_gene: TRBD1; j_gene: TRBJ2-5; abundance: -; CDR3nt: TGTGCCAGCAGTTTCGGGACAGGGGTCGAGGAGACCCAGTACTTC; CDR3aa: CASSFGTGVEETQYF
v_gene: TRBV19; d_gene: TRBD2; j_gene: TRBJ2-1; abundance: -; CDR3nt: TGTGCCAGTAGTCCGCTAGCGGGAGTGTACAATGAGCAGTTCTTC; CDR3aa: CASSPLAGVYNEQFF
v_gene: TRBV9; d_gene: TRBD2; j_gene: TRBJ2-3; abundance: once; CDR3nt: TGTGCCAGCAGCGGGGGGAGGGCTCCGAGCACAGATACGCAGTATTTT; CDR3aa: CASSGGRAPSTDTQYF
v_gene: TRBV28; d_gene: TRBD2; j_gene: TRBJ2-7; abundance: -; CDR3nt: TGTGCCAGCAGTTTAGCTAGCGGGACTTCCTACGAGCAGTACTTC; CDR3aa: CASSLASGTSYEQYF
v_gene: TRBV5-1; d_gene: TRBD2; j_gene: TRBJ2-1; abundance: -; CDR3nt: TGCGCCAGCAGCATCGGGACTAGCGGGAGTTTAAATGAGCAGTTCTTC; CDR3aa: CASSIGTSGSLNEQFF
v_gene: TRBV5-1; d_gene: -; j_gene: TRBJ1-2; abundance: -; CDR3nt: TGCGCCAGCAGCTTGGAGGGGAACTATGGCTACACCTTC; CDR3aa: CASSLEGNYGYTF
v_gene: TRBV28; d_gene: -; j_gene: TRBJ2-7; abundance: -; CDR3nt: TGTGCCAGCAGGACGACACGTCCGGAATCCTACGAGCAGTACTTC; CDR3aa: CASRTTRPESYEQYF
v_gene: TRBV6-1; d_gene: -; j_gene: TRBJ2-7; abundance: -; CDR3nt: TGTGCCAGCAGCGAAGGGGTAGGGGGATCCTACGAGCAGTACTTC; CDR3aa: CASSEGVGGSYEQYF
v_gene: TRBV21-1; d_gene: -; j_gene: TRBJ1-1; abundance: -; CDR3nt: TGTGCCAGCAGCGCCCCCCACCTCCCGCGGTGTGCTTTCTTT; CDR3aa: CASSAPHLPRCAFF
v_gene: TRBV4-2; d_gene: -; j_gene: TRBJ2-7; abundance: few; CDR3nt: TGTGCCAGCAGCCAAGATCCTAATAGCTACGAGCAGTACTTC; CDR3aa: CASSQDPNSYEQYF
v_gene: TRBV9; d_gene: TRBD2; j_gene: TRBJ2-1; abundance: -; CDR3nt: TGTGCCAGCAGCGTAGTGCCTAGCGGGAGTCTCTCCTACAATGAGCAGTTCTTC; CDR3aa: CASSVVPSGSLSYNEQFF